These T cell receptor beta chains were read from a single sample in a study of shared clonotypes between healthy human individuals. Here immunoSEQ multiplex PCR was the method, and the copy in TCRdb shows in-frame clones only, minus some. The table shows 560,000 or so clones, with about 95% occurring only once. The sequencing sample was made of naive CD8+ T cells sorted from blood. The receptors derive from a woman between 25 and 40 years old in good health. The CDR3 runs from the conserved cysteine through the conserved F or W. A D gene is named only where the DNA matches it firmly. Clone size, where shown, is once, few, many, or a class for clones that have expanded.

TRBJ2-7 | TRBD1 | once | TRBV28 | CASSGFVSGQGSHEQYF | TGTGCCAGCAGTGGGTTTGTATCCGGACAGGGTTCTCACGAGCAGTACTTC
TRBJ2-7 | TRBD2 | once | TRBV4-1 | CASSPRAAASGRAPGYEQYF | TGCGCCAGCAGCCCCCGAGCGGCTGCTAGCGGGAGGGCCCCAGGATACGAGCAGTACTTC
TRBJ2-3 | . | . | TRBV11-2 | CASSFDSADTQYF | TGTGCCAGCAGCTTTGACTCAGCAGATACGCAGTATTTT
TRBJ1-5 | . | . | TRBV4-1 | CASSQEWQGNQPQHF | TGCGCCAGCAGCCAAGAATGGCAGGGGAATCAGCCCCAGCATTTT
TRBJ2-2 | . | . | TRBV5-7 | CASSSPGTGELFF | TGTGCCAGCAGCTCTCCCGGCACCGGGGAGCTGTTTTTT
TRBJ2-1 | TRBD2 | . | TRBV6-1 | CASSSSGATYNEQFF | TGTGCCAGCAGTTCTAGCGGGGCAACCTACAATGAGCAGTTCTTC
TRBJ1-1 | . | . | TRBV4-1 | CASSRQGNTEAFF | TGCGCCAGCAGCCGGCAGGGGAACACTGAAGCTTTCTTT
TRBJ2-7 | . | . | TRBV27 | CASSLSGVSYEQYF | TGTGCCAGCAGTTTATCAGGAGTTTCCTACGAGCAGTACTTC
TRBJ2-5 | . | . | TRBV4-1 | CASSQEVGLEQYF | TGCGCCAGCAGCCAAGAGGTGGGCCTAGAGCAGTACTTC
TRBJ2-7 | TRBD2 | . | TRBV9 | CASSAGYEQYF | TGTGCCAGCTCAGCGGGGTACGAGCAGTACTTC
TRBJ2-7 | TRBD1 | . | TRBV11-2 | CASSYRGTLYEQYF | TGTGCCAGCAGCTACAGGGGGACCCTCTACGAGCAGTACTTC
TRBJ1-4 | TRBD1 | . | TRBV6-8 | CASSTWTGSTTNEKLFF | TGTGCCAGCAGTACCTGGACAGGGTCGACAACTAATGAAAAACTGTTTTTT
TRBJ2-3 | . | . | TRBV19 | CASSAILFGGTDTQYF | TGTGCCAGTAGTGCCATCTTATTCGGCGGGACAGATACGCAGTATTTT
TRBJ2-7 | . | . | TRBV5-6 | CASSLWTAYEQYF | TGTGCCAGCAGCTTGTGGACAGCCTACGAGCAGTACTTC
TRBJ2-7 | TRBD1 | . | TRBV27 | CASSTVGTGGEQYF | TGTGCCAGCAGTACGGTAGGGACAGGGGGCGAGCAGTACTTC
TRBJ2-1 | . | . | TRBV14 | CASSQVKGKGNEQFF | TGTGCCAGCAGCCAAGTCAAGGGGAAGGGCAATGAGCAGTTCTTC
TRBJ1-1 | . | once | TRBV11-2 | CASSLTENTEAFF | TGTGCCAGCAGCTTGACAGAGAACACTGAAGCTTTCTTT
TRBJ2-1 | . | once | TRBV30 | CAWSAGTGDNEQFF | TGTGCCTGGAGTGCCGGGACTGGAGACAATGAGCAGTTCTTC
TRBJ2-7 | . | . | TRBV29-1 | CSVEDRLDEQYF | TGCAGCGTTGAAGATCGGCTGGACGAGCAGTACTTC
TRBJ2-7 | . | . | TRBV11-2 | CASSLTPPSEGDSYEQYF | TGTGCCAGCAGCTTAACCCCCCCAAGCGAGGGGGATTCGTACGAGCAGTACTTC
TRBJ2-7 | . | . | TRBV4-1 | CASSQDAHGSYEQYF | TGCGCCAGCAGCCAAGATGCCCACGGATCCTACGAGCAGTACTTC
TRBJ2-3 | TRBD2 | . | TRBV6-4 | CASSDSPSGRWDTQYF | TGTGCCAGCAGTGACTCACCTAGCGGGAGATGGGATACGCAGTATTTT
TRBJ2-7 | . | . | TRBV11-1 | CASSLAEGEQYF | TGTGCCAGCAGCTTAGCTGAGGGTGAGCAGTACTTC
TRBJ2-3 | TRBD2 | once | TRBV28 | CASSLEYSGRWQTDTQYF | TGTGCCAGCAGTTTGGAGTATAGCGGGAGATGGCAGACAGATACGCAGTATTTT
TRBJ2-2 | TRBD2 | . | TRBV25-1 | CASSLAGGPGTGELFF | TGTGCCAGCAGTCTAGCGGGAGGGCCGGGCACCGGGGAGCTGTTTTTT
TRBJ1-2 | TRBD1 | few | TRBV29-1 | CSVQGARVKDYTF | TGCAGCGTCCAGGGGGCGCGCGTTAAGGACTACACCTTC
TRBJ2-2 | TRBD1 | . | TRBV27 | CASSLSLGTANTGELFF | TGTGCCAGCAGTTTAAGTTTAGGGACAGCGAACACCGGGGAGCTGTTTTTT
TRBJ2-3 | . | . | TRBV5-1 | CASSATREMSDTQYF | TGCGCCAGCAGCGCCACCCGGGAGATGTCAGATACGCAGTATTTT
TRBJ2-7 | . | . | TRBV11-2 | CASSQSGPSSYEQYF | TGTGCCAGCAGCCAATCAGGGCCTAGCTCCTACGAGCAGTACTTC
TRBJ2-1 | TRBD2 | . | TRBV7-7 | CASSPLAGDAAEQFF | TGTGCCAGCAGCCCACTAGCGGGAGATGCCGCTGAGCAGTTCTTC
TRBJ2-2 | . | . | TRBV5-6 | CASSLNGVAGSSNTGELFF | TGTGCCAGCAGCTTGAATGGGGTCGCGGGGAGCAGTAACACCGGGGAGCTGTTTTTT
TRBJ2-7 | TRBD2 | . | TRBV9 | CASSETSGRTYEQYF | TGTGCCAGCAGCGAGACTAGCGGGAGGACCTACGAGCAGTACTTC
TRBJ2-1 | . | . | TRBV6-5 | CASSYGGSLQFF | TGTGCCAGCAGTTACGGTGGGAGCTTGCAGTTCTTC
TRBJ2-1 | TRBD2 | . | TRBV11-3 | CASSLGVRGLAEPNEQFF | TGTGCCAGCAGCTTAGGGGTGCGGGGACTAGCTGAACCTAATGAGCAGTTCTTC
TRBJ2-5 | . | once | TRBV19 | CASSIDWASSNQETQYF | TGTGCCAGTAGTATAGATTGGGCGAGCAGCAACCAAGAGACCCAGTACTTC
TRBJ1-6 | TRBD1 | . | TRBV5-6 | CASSLPPGQGNSPLHF | TGTGCCAGCAGCTTACCCCCGGGACAGGGCAATTCACCCCTCCACTTT
TRBJ1-6 | TRBD1 | . | TRBV28 | CASSFPTGKDSYNSPLHF | TGTGCCAGCAGTTTCCCGACAGGGAAAGACTCCTATAATTCACCCCTCCACTTT
TRBJ2-3 | TRBD2 | . | TRBV28 | CASRPTSGRAWDTQYF | TGTGCCAGCAGACCGACTAGCGGGAGGGCTTGGGATACGCAGTATTTT
TRBJ2-7 | TRBD2 | . | TRBV29-1 | CSVEEAGGRASSYEQYF | TGCAGCGTTGAAGAAGCAGGCGGGAGGGCCTCATCCTACGAGCAGTACTTC
TRBJ2-5 | . | . | TRBV27 | CASSVLGSETQYF | TGTGCCAGCAGCGTCCTAGGGTCTGAGACCCAGTACTTC
TRBJ1-5 | TRBD1 | . | TRBV11-2 | CASSFSPGGNQPQHF | TGTGCCAGCAGCTTTTCACCAGGGGGGAATCAGCCCCAGCATTTT
TRBJ1-2 | . | . | TRBV4-1 | CASSQVVGANYGYTF | TGCGCCAGCAGCCAAGTGGTCGGAGCTAACTATGGCTACACCTTC
TRBJ1-4 | . | . | TRBV19 | CASSPRTSGPNEKLFF | TGTGCCAGTAGTCCTCGGACGTCGGGGCCTAATGAAAAACTGTTTTTT
TRBJ1-4 | . | once | TRBV6-5 | CASSYSGGRNEKLFF | TGTGCCAGCAGTTACTCCGGGGGCCGCAATGAAAAACTGTTTTTT
TRBJ2-7 | TRBD2 | . | TRBV5-1 | CASRGLGTSTPSVDEQYF | TGCGCCAGCCGAGGACTCGGGACTAGCACTCCTTCAGTGGACGAGCAGTACTTC
TRBJ2-3 | . | . | TRBV5-1 | CASSKGDTQYF | TGCGCCAGCAGCAAGGGTGATACGCAGTATTTT
TRBJ2-7 | TRBD2 | . | TRBV5-6 | CASSKGGGLAAVPYEQYF | TGTGCCAGCAGTAAAGGGGGCGGACTAGCGGCAGTCCCCTACGAGCAGTACTTC
TRBJ2-7 | TRBD1 | . | TRBV13 | CASSSPLYRGNEQYF | TGTGCCAGCAGCTCACCCCTCTACAGGGGCAACGAGCAGTACTTC
TRBJ2-3 | . | . | TRBV4-1 | CASSQGSSGRITDTQYF | TGCGCCAGCAGCCAAGGGTCCAGCGGCCGAATCACAGATACGCAGTATTTT
TRBJ2-7 | . | . | TRBV30 | CAWRINRVGVLYEQYF | TGTGCCTGGAGGATCAACAGGGTCGGGGTTCTTTACGAGCAGTACTTC
TRBJ2-3 | . | . | TRBV28 | CASSYGLADTQYF | TGTGCCAGCAGTTATGGGTTGGCAGATACGCAGTATTTT
TRBJ2-7 | . | once | TRBV28 | CASSSLQDSSYEQYF | TGTGCCAGCAGTTCCCTCCAGGACAGCTCCTACGAGCAGTACTTC
TRBJ2-2 | . | . | TRBV6-4 | CAIQPLGGGIPGELFF | TGTGCCATCCAACCTCTTGGGGGGGGCATCCCCGGGGAGCTGTTTTTT
TRBJ2-7 | . | . | TRBV28 | CASMGLELTYEQYF | TGTGCCAGCATGGGCCTAGAGTTGACCTACGAGCAGTACTTC
TRBJ2-7 | TRBD2 | . | TRBV27 | CASSYASGSSYEQYF | TGTGCCAGCAGCTACGCTAGCGGCAGCTCCTACGAGCAGTACTTC